This T cell receptor beta chain originates from a study of cytomegalovirus exposure and HLA in healthy donors. Use of 60 Vbeta and 13 Jbeta primers characterized the PCR. Libraries were prepared by immunoSEQ multiplex PCR; TCRdb keeps only in-frame clonotypes and omits some of them. This table has around 190,000 clones, around 77% appearing once. Germline lookup yields CDR1 LNHNV and CDR2 YYDKDF (reference sequence). Trimming removed 8 bases from V and 4 bases from J; junction bases left unmatched: 11. This CDR3 region has 14 residues. This sequence was found in a woman in her 30s in good health and CMV-seronegative. The sequencing sample was made of PBMCs. The genes are TRBV15 and TRBJ2-7; 7 bases match TRBD2. The CDR3 spells CATPGGKVSYEQYF. The CDR3, as DNA: TGTGCCACCCCCGGGGGGAAAGTTTCTTACGAGCAGTACTTC.